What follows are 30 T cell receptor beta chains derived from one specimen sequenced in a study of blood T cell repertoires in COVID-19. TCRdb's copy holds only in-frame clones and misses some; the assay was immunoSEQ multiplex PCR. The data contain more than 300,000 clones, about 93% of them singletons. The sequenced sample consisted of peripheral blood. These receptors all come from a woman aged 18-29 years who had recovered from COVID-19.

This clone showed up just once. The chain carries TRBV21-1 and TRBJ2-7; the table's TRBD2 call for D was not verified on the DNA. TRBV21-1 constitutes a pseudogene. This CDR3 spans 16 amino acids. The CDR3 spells CASSKSGTSGIYEQYV. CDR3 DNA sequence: TGTGCCAGCAGCAAATCCGGGACTAGCGGGATCTACGAGCAGTACGTC.

As DNA, the CDR3 is TGTGCCAGCAGTTCAGGGGGCAACTATGGCTACACCTTC. Protein sequence: CASSSGGNYGYTF. The chain employs TRBV6-2 or TRBV6-3 and TRBJ1-2; 8 bases are shared with TRBD1. The germline V gene has CDR1 MNHEY and CDR2 SVGEGT. Trimming removed 4 bases from V and 2 bases from J; junction bases left unmatched: 0. This CDR3 is built from 13 residues.

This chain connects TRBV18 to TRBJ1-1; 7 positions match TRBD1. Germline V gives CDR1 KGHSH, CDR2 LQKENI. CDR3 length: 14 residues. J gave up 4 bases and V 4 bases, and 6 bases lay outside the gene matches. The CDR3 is CASSLADRSTEAFF. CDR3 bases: TGTGCCAGCTCACTAGCGGACAGGTCCACTGAAGCTTTCTTT. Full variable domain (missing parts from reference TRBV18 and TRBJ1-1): NAGVMQNPRHLVRRRGQEARLRCSPMKGHSHVYWYRQLPEEGLKFMVYLQKENIIDESGMPKERFSAEFPKEGPSILRIQQVVRGDSAAYFCASSLADRSTEAFFGQGTRLTVV.

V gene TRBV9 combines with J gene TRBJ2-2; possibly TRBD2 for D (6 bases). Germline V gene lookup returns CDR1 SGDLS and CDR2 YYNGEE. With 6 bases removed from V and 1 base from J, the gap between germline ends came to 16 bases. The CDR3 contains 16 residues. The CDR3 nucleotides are TGTGCCAGCACCCGGAGGGGCTTCGAGAACACCGGGGAGCTGTTTTTT. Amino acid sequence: CASTRRGFENTGELFF.

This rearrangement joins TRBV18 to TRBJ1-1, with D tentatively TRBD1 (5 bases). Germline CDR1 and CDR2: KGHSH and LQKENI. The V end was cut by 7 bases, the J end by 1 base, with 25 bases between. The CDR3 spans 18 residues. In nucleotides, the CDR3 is TGTGCCAGCTTCCCGGGACTGATGTCTTCCGGGGAGAACACTGAAGCTTTCTTT. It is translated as CASFPGLMSSGENTEAFF.

The CDR3 sequence: CAISLGTGVSAFF. The CDR3 nucleotides read TGTGCCATCAGCCTAGGGACAGGGGTCTCCGCTTTCTTT. J is TRBJ1-1 and V is TRBV10-3, with 10 bases fitting TRBD1. The trim removed 6 bases at V and 11 bases at J, leaving 9 bases unmatched. Germline V gene sequence: CDR1 ENHRY, CDR2 SYGVKD. The CDR3 is 13 amino acids.

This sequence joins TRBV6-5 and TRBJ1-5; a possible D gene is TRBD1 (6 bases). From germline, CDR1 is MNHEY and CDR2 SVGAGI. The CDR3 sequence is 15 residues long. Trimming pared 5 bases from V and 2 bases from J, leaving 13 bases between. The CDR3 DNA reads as TGTGCCAGCAGTCCGGGCAGGGGAGGCAATCAGCCCCAGCATTTT. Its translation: CASSPGRGGNQPQHF.

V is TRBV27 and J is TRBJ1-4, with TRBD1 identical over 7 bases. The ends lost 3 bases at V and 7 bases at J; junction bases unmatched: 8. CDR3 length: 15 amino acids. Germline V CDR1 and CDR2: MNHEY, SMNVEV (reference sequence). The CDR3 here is CASSLFGTGAEKLFF. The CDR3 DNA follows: TGTGCCAGCAGTTTGTTTGGTACAGGGGCTGAAAAACTGTTTTTT.

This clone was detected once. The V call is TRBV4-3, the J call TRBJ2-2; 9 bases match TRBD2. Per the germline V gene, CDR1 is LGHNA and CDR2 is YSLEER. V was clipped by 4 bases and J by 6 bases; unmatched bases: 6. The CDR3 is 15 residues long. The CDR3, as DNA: TGCGCCAGCAGCCTGACTAGCGGCGCGCCCGGGGAGCTGTTTTTT. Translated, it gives CASSLTSGAPGELFF.

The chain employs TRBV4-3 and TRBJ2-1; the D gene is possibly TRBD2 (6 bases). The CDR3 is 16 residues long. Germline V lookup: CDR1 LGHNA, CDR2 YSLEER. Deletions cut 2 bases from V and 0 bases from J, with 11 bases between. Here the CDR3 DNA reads TGCGCCAGCAGCCAACTACGGGGGAGCTCCTACAATGAGCAGTTCTTC. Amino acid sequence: CASSQLRGSSYNEQFF.

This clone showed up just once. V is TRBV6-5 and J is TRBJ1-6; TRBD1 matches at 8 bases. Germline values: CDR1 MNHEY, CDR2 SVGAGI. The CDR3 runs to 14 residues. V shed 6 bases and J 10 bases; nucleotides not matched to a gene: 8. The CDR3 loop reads CASRAGTGPSPLHF. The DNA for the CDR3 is TGTGCCAGCAGGGCCGGGACAGGCCCGTCACCCCTCCACTTT.

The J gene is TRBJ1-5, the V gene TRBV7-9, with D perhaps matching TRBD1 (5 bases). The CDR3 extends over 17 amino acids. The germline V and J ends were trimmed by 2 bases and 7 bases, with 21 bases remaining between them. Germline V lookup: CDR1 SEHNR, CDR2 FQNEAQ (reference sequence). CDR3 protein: CASSLWERSRGVQPQHF. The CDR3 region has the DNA TGTGCCAGCAGCTTATGGGAACGATCTCGGGGGGTCCAGCCCCAGCATTTT.

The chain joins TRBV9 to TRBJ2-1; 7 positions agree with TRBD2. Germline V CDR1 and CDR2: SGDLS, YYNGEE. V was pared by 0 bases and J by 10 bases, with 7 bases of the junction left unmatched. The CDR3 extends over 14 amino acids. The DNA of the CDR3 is TGTGCCAGCAGCGTAGCTACCAGCGGGGAAGAGCAGTTCTTC. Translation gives CASSVATSGEEQFF.

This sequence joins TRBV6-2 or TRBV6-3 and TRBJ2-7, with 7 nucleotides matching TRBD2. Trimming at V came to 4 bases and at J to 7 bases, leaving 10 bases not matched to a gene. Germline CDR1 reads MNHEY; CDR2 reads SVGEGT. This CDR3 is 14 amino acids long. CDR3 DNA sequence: TGTGCCAGCAGTTTGGGGACTACCCTCGGGGAGCAGTACGTC. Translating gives CASSLGTTLGEQYV.

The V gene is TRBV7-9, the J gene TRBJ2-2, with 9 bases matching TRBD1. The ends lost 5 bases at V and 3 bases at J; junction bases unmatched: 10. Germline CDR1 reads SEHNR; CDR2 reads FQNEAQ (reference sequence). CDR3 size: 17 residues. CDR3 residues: CASSLPGQGHYTGELFF. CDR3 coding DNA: TGTGCCAGCAGCCTCCCGGGACAGGGCCATTACACCGGGGAGCTGTTTTTT.

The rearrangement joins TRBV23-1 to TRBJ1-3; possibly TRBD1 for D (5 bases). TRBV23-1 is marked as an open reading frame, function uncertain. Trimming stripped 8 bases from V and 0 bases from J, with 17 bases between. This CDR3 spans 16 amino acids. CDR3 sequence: CASPSDTQLSGNTIYF. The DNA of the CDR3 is TGCGCCAGCCCCTCGGACACGCAACTCTCTGGAAACACCATATATTTT.

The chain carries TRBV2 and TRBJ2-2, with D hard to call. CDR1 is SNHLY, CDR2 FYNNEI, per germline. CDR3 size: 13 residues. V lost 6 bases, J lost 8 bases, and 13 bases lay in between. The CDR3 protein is CASSANPGGELFF. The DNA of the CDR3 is TGTGCCAGCAGCGCTAACCCCGGGGGGGAGCTGTTTTTT.

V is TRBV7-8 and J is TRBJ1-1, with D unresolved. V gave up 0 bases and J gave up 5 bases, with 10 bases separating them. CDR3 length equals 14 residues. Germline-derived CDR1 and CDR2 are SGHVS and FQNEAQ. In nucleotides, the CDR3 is TGTGCCAGCAGCTTAGCGGGAGGTATGACTGAAGCTTTCTTT. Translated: CASSLAGGMTEAFF. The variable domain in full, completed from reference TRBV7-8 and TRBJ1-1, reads GAGVSQSPRYKVAKRGQDVALRCDPISGHVSLFWYQQALGQGPEFLTYFQNEAQLDKSGLPSDRFFAERPEGSVSTLKIQRTQQEDSAVYLCASSLAGGMTEAFFGQGTRLTVV.

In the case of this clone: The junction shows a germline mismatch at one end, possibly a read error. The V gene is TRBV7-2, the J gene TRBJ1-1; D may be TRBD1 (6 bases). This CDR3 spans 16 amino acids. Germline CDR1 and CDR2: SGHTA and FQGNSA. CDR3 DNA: TGTGCCAGCACCTTAGCTCCACAGGGATTTAACACTGAAGCTTTCTTT. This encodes CASTLAPQGFNTEAFF.

The CDR3 region has the DNA TGTGCCAGCAGCTCGAACCCTAAAAGTGGGGCCGGCTACACCTTC. This sequence encodes CASSSNPKSGAGYTF. This sequence joins TRBV7-8 and TRBJ1-2, with D possibly being TRBD1 (5 bases). V was shortened by 4 bases and J by 8 bases, with 20 bases between the two germline ends. The CDR3 runs 15 residues. Per germline, CDR1 SGHVS and CDR2 FQNEAQ.

CDR3 coding DNA: TGTGCCAGCAGCGAAGGGGGAGGTCGGAATGAGCAGTTCTTC. Protein sequence: CASSEGGGRNEQFF. This chain connects TRBV3-1 (or the pseudogene TRBV3-2) to TRBJ2-1, with D perhaps matching TRBD1 or TRBD2 (6 bases each). The germline CDR1 and CDR2 sequences are LGHDT and YNNKEL (reference sequence). The V and J ends lost 5 bases and 7 bases respectively, with 15 bases between them. The CDR3 is 14 residues long.

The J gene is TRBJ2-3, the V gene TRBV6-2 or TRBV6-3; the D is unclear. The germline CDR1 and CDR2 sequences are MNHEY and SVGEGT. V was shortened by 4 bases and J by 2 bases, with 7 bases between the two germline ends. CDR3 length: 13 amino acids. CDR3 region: CASSLSDTDTQYF. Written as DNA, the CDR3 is TGTGCCAGCAGTTTATCAGACACAGATACGCAGTATTTT.

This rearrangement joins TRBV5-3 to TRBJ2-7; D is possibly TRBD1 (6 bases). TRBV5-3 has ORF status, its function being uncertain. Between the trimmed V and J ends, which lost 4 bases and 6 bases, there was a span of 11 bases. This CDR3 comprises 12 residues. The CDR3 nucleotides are TGTGCCAGAAGCCCCAACAGGGTCGAGCAGTACGTC. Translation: CARSPNRVEQYV.

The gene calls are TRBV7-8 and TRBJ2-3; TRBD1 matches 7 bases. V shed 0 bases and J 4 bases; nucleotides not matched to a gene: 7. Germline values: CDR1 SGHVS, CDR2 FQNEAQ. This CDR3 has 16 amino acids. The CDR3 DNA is TGTGCCAGCAGCTTAGCCGGGACAGTTGTCCCAGATACGCAGTATTTT. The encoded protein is CASSLAGTVVPDTQYF. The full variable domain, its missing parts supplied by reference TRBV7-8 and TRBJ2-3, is GAGVSQSPRYKVAKRGQDVALRCDPISGHVSLFWYQQALGQGPEFLTYFQNEAQLDKSGLPSDRFFAERPEGSVSTLKIQRTQQEDSAVYLCASSLAGTVVPDTQYFGPGTRLTVL.

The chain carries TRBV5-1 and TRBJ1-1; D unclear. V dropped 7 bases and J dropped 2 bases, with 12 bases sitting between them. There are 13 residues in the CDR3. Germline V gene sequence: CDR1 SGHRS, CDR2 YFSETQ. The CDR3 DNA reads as TGCGCCAGCCAAATCGGGATTAACACTGAAGCTTTCTTT. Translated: CASQIGINTEAFF.

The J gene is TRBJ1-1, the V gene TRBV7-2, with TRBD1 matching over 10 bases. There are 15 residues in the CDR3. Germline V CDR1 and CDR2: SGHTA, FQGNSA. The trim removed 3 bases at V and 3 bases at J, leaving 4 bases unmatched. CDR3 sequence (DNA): TGTGCCAGCAGCTTGACAGGGGGCGGATACACTGAAGCTTTCTTT. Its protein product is CASSLTGGGYTEAFF.

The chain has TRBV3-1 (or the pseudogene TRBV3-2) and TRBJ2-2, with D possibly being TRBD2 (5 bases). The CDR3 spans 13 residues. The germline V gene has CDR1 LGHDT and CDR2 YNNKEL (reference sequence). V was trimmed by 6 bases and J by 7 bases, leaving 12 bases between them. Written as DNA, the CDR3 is TGTGCCAGCAGTCCCGGGAACGGCGGGGAGCTGTTTTTT. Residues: CASSPGNGGELFF.

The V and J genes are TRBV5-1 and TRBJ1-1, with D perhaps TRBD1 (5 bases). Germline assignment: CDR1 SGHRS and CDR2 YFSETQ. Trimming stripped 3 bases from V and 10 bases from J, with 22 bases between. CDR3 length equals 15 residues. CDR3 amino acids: CASSSGRGGVEGAFF. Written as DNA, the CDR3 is TGCGCCAGCAGCTCGGGGAGGGGAGGGGTGGAGGGAGCTTTCTTT.

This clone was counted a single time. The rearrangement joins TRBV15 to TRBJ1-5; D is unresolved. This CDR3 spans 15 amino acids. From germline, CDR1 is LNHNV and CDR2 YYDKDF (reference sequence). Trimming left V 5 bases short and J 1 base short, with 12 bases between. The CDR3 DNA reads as TGTGCCACCAGCCCGGAGGGTCGGAGCAATCAGCCCCAGCATTTT. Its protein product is CATSPEGRSNQPQHF.

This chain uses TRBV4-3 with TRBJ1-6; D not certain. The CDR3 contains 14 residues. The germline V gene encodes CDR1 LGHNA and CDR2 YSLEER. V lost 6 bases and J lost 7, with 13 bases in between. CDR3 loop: CASRPNLENSPLHF. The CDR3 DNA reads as TGCGCCAGCAGGCCAAATTTAGAGAATTCACCCCTCCACTTT.